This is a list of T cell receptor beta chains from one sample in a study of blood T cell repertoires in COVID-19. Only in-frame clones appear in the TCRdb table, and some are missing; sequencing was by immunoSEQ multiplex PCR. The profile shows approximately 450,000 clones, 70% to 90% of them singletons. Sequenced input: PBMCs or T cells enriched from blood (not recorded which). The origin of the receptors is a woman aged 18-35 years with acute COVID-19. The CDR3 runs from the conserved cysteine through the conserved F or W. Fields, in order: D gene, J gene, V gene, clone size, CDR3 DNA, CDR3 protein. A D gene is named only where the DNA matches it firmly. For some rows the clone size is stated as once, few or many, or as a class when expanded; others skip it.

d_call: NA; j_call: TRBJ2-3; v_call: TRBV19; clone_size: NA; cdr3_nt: TGTGCCAGTACCCCTGACGGGTTTACAGATACGCAGTATTTT; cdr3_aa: CASTPDGFTDTQYF
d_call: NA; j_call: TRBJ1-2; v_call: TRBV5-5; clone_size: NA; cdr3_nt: TGTGCCAGCAGATACTCCACCGACAGCTATGGCTACACCTTC; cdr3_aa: CASRYSTDSYGYTF
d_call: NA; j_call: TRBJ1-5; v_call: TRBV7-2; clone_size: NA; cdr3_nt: TGTGCCAGCAGCTTAAGGGGCAGGGATCAGCCCCAGCATTTT; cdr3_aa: CASSLRGRDQPQHF
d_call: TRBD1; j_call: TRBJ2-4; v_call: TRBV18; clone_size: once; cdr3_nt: TGTGCCAGCTCAAGCTGTCTAACAGGGGGCGCTTGCATTCAGTACTTC; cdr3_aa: CASSSCLTGGACIQYF
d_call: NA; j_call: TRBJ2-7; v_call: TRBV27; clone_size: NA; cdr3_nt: TGTGCCAGCAGTTTAGGCAGGACTTACGAGCAGTACTTC; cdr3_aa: CASSLGRTYEQYF
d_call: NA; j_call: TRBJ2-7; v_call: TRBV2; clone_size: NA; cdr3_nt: TGTGCCAGCAGTTTCACAGGGCGTGAGCAGTACTTC; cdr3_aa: CASSFTGREQYF
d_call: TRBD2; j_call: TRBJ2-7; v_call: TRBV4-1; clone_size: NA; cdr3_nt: TGCGCCAGCAGCTCACGTAGCGGGAGCCCCTCTTACGAGCAGTACTTC; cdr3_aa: CASSSRSGSPSYEQYF
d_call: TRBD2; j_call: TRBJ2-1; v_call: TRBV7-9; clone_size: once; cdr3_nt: TGTGCCAGCAGCTTATCCGGGACTATAGTTGAGCAGTTCTTC; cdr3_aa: CASSLSGTIVEQFF
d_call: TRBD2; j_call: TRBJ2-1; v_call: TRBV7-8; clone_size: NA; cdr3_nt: TGTGCCAGCAGCCCGCAGCGGGGGCGGAACAATGAGCAGTTCTTC; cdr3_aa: CASSPQRGRNNEQFF
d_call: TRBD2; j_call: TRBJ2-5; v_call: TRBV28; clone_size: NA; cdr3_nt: TGTGCCAGCAGTGCCGGGACTAGCGGGAGGGAGACCCAGTACTTC; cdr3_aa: CASSAGTSGRETQYF
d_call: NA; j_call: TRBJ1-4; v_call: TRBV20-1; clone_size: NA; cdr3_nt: TGCAGTGCTAGTTTTAGGGAAGGGAGGGAAAAACTGTTTTTT; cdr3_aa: CSASFREGREKLFF
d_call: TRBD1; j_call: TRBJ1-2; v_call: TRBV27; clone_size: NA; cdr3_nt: TGTGCCAGCAGTTTTGGACAGGGGGCAATGGGTGGCTACACCTTC; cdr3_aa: CASSFGQGAMGGYTF
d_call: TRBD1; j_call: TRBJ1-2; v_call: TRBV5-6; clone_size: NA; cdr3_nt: TGTGCCAGCAGCTTGAGAGGGACAGGGCGTGGCTACACCTTC; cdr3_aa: CASSLRGTGRGYTF
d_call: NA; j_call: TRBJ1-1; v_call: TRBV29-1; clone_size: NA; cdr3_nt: TGCAGCGTTGAAGATTCGGGGGTTGGGGGAACTGAAGCTTTCTTT; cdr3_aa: CSVEDSGVGGTEAFF
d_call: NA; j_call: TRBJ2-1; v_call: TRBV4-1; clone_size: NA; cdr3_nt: TGCGCCAGCAGCCAAGTGGCTAGTAGTGAGCAGTTCTTC; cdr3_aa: CASSQVASSEQFF
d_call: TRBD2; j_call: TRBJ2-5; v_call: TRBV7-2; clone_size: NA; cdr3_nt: TGTGCCAGCAGCCAGACTAGCGTCCAAGAGACCCAGTACTTC; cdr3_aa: CASSQTSVQETQYF
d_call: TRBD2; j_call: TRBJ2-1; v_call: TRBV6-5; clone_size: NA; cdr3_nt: TGTGCCAGCAGTCGGACTAGCGGGAGTAATGAGCAGTTCTTC; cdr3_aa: CASSRTSGSNEQFF
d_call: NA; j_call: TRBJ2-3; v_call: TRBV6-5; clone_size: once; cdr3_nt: TGTGCCAGCAGGGGACTGAAGTTCGCAGATACGCAGTATTTT; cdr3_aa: CASRGLKFADTQYF
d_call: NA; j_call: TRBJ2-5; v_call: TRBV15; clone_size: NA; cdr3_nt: TGTGCCACCAGCAGAGATCGGGGGAAGGGCGAGACCCAGTACTTC; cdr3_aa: CATSRDRGKGETQYF
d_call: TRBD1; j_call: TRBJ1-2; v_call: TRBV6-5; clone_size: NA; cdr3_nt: TGTGCCAGCAGATTTACAGGGGCCTATGGCTACACTTTC; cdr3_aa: CASRFTGAYGYTF